One and the same sample provided the 8 T cell receptor beta chains below, sequenced in a study of CD8 T cells in Susac syndrome. Reverse transcription of roughly 0.5 to 1 ug RNA used random hexamers. TCRdb reprocessed the immunoSEQ multiplex PCR reads with MiXCR, giving one entry per CDR3 protein. The sample has under 300,000 distinct CDR3 sequences, 96% seen once. What was sequenced was CD4+ T cells from PBMCs. All receptors come from a human donor with Susac syndrome.

This clonotype was seen once. This chain joins TRBV30 and TRBJ1-1; D is unclear. With 5 bases removed from V and 1 base from J, the gap between germline ends came to 11 bases. The CDR3 consists of 13 residues. Germline CDR1 reads GTSNPN; CDR2 reads SVGIG (reference sequence). The CDR3 coding sequence is TGTGCCTGGGGGAGTCTTACGAACACTGAAGCTTTCTTT. As protein: CAWGSLTNTEAFF.

The chain is built from TRBV20-1 and TRBJ1-5, with unresolved D. Germline CDR1 DFQATT, CDR2 SNEGSKA (reference sequence). V lost 3 bases and J 4 bases, leaving 10 bases between the germline ends. The CDR3 consists of 13 residues. The CDR3 spells CSASMRLNQPQHF. The CDR3 region has the DNA TGCAGTGCTAGTATGAGATTGAATCAGCCCCAGCATTTT.

The rearrangement uses TRBV4-1 and TRBJ2-1; 14 bases match TRBD2. This CDR3 spans 18 amino acids. Germline V gene lookup returns CDR1 MGHRA and CDR2 YSYEKL. J was trimmed by 1 base and V by 0 bases; bases with no gene match: 2. CDR3 nucleotides: TGCGCCAGCAGCCAAGAGGGACTAGCGGGAGCTTCCTACAATGAGCAGTTCTTC. This sequence encodes CASSQEGLAGASYNEQFF.

The chain joins TRBV5-4 to TRBJ2-1, with D possibly being TRBD1 (6 bases). V dropped 4 bases and J dropped 1 base, with 18 bases sitting between them. In germline, CDR1 is SGHNT, CDR2 YYREEE (reference sequence). This CDR3 spans 17 amino acids. For the CDR3, the DNA is TGTGCCAGCAGCCCCAGGGGTGGGCAGGGTTCCTACAATGAGCAGTTCTTC. Translating gives CASSPRGGQGSYNEQFF. The full variable domain, rest sourced from reference TRBV5-4 and TRBJ2-1, is ETGVTQSPTHLIKTRGQQVTLRCSSQSGHNTVSWYQQALGQGPQFIFQYYREEENGRGNFPPRFSGLQFPNYSSELNVNALELDDSALYLCASSPRGGQGSYNEQFFGPGTRLTVL.

V and J are TRBV30 and TRBJ1-3, with D perhaps TRBD1 (5 bases). Germline assignment: CDR1 GTSNPN and CDR2 SVGIG (reference sequence). This CDR3 contains 15 residues. The ends were cut back, 3 bases at V and 6 bases at J, with 18 bases in the middle. The CDR3 here is CAWSPPATAENTIYF. In DNA, the CDR3 is TGTGCCTGGAGCCCCCCGGCGACAGCGGAAAACACCATATATTTT.

This sequence joins TRBV14 and TRBJ2-2; perhaps D is TRBD1 or TRBD2 (6 bases each). From germline, CDR1 is SGHDN and CDR2 FVKESK. Deletions cut 10 bases from V and 0 bases from J, with 18 bases between. There are 16 residues in the CDR3. The CDR3 sequence is CATRAGTPANTGELFF. The CDR3 bases are TGTGCCACAAGGGCGGGGACACCCGCGAACACCGGGGAGCTGTTTTTT.

The rearrangement links TRBV5-1 to TRBJ2-3, with D uncertain. CDR3 length: 12 residues. Deletions cut 3 bases from V and 6 bases from J, with 8 bases between. The germline V gene has CDR1 SGHRS and CDR2 YFSETQ. The CDR3 bases are TGCGCCAGCAGCTCCGTGGAGGATACGCAGTATTTT. This encodes CASSSVEDTQYF.

The rearrangement joins TRBV20-1 to TRBJ2-1, with unresolved D. CDR3 size: 17 residues. Deletions cut 0 bases from V and 0 bases from J, with 15 bases between. Germline-derived CDR1 and CDR2 are DFQATT and SNEGSKA (reference sequence). CDR3 DNA sequence: TGCAGTGCTAGAGATGGGATTAGAGACCTCTCCTACAATGAGCAGTTCTTC. Translating it yields CSARDGIRDLSYNEQFF.